The source of this TCR beta chain is a study of CXCR3-negative and CXCR3-positive naive CD8 T cells. Study results and caveats: Naive cells that were CXCR3-positive had more hydrophobic TRB CDR3s (compared with CXCR3-negative naive cells).

Details on this clonotype: As yet, its antigen is unknown.

It was by 5' RACE with UMI labels that the TRB cDNA libraries were prepared. TCRdb reprocessed the 5' RACE reads and stores each CDR3 protein as one record, lacking DNA. Across approximately 100,000 distinct CDR3 sequences, the top ten clones capture less than 0.4% of the sample. Germline V lookup: CDR1 SGHKS, CDR2 YYEKEE (reference sequence). The CDR3 totals 13 residues. The V call is TRBV5-5, the J call TRBJ2-1. This receptor was taken from a human donor in good health. Some clones in this sample may be carry-over from other donors' samples. The sample taken for sequencing was naive CXCR3+ CD8+ T cells from blood. Sample subset: CD45RO-CCR7+CD27+CD95- naive CD8+ T cells expressing CXCR3 (TNR3+). The CDR3 region is CASSLRHPNEQFF.